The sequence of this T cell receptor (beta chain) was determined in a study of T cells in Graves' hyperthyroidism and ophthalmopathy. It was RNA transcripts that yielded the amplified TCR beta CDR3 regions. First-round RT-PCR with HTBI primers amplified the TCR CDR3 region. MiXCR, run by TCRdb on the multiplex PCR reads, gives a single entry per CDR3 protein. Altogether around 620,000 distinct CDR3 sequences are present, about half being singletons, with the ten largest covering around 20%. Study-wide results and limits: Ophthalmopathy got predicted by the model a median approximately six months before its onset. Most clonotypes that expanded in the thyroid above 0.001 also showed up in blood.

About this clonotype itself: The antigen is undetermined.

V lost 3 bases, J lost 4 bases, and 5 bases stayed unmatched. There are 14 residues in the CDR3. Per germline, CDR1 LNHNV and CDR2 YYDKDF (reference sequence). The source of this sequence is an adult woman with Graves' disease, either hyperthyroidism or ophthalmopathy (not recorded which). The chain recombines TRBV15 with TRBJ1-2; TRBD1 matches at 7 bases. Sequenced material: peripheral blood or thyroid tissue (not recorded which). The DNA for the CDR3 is TGTGCCACCAGCAGGGTGCAGGGGGTCTATGGCTACACCTTC. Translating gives CATSRVQGVYGYTF. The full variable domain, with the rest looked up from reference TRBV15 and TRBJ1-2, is DAMVIQNPRYQVTQFGKPVTLSCSQTLNHNVMYWYQQKSSQAPKLLFHYYDKDFNNEADTPDNFQSRRPNTSFCFLDIRSPGLGDTAMYLCATSRVQGVYGYTFGSGTRLTVV.